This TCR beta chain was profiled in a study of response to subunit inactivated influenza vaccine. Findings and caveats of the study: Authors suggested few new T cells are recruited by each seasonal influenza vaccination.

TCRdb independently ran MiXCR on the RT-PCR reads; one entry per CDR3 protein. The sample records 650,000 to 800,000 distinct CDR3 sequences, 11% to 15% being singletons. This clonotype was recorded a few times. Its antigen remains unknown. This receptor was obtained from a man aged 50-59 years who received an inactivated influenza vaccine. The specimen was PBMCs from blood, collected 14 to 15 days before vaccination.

The CDR3 loop reads CSARGTHQETQYF. CDR3 bases: TGCAGTGCTAGGGGGACCCATCAAGAGACCCAGTACTTC. The gene calls are TRBV20-1 and TRBJ2-5; D may correspond to TRBD1 or TRBD2 (5 bases each). This CDR3 spans 13 amino acids. Per the germline V gene, CDR1 is DFQATT and CDR2 is SNEGSKA (reference sequence). Trimming shortened V by 3 bases and J by 2 bases, and 10 bases separated the two germline ends.